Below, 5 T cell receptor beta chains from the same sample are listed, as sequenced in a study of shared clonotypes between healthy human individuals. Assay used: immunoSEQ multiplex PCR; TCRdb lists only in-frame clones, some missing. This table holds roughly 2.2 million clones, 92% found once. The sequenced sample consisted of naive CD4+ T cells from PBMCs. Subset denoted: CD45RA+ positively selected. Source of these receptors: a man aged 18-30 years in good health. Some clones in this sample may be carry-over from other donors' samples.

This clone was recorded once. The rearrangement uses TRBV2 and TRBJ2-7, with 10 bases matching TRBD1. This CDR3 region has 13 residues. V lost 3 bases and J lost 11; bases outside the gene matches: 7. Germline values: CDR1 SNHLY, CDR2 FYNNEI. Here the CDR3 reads CASSEIVGTGEYF. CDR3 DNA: TGTGCCAGCAGTGAGATAGTAGGGACAGGGGAGTACTTC.

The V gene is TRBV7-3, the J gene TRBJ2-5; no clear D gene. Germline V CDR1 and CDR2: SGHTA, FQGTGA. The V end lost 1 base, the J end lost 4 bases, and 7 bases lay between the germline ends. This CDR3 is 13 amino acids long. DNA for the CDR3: TGTGCCAGCAGCTTAAGACCCCGAGAGACCCAGTACTTC. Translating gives CASSLRPRETQYF.

In nucleotides, the CDR3 is TGTGCCAGTAAAAGCCCAGACTCGAACACTGAAGCTTTCTTT. This encodes CASKSPDSNTEAFF. The genes are TRBV19 and TRBJ1-1; D unresolved. V gave up 7 bases and J gave up 1 base, with 13 bases separating them. The CDR3 length is 14 residues. Germline V CDR1 and CDR2: LNHDA, SQIVND (reference sequence).

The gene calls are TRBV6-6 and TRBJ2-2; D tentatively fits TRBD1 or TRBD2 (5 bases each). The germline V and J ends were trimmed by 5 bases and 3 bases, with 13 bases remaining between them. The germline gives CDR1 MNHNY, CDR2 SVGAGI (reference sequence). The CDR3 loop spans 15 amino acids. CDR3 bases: TGTGCCAGCAGTCCTCGGGACCTATACACCGGGGAGCTGTTTTTT. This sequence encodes CASSPRDLYTGELFF.

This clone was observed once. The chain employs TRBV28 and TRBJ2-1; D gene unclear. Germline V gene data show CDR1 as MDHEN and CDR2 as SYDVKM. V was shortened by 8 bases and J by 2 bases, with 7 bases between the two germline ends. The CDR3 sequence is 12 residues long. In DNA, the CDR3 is TGTGCCAGCCTTAGCCCCTACAATGAGCAGTTCTTC. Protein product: CASLSPYNEQFF.